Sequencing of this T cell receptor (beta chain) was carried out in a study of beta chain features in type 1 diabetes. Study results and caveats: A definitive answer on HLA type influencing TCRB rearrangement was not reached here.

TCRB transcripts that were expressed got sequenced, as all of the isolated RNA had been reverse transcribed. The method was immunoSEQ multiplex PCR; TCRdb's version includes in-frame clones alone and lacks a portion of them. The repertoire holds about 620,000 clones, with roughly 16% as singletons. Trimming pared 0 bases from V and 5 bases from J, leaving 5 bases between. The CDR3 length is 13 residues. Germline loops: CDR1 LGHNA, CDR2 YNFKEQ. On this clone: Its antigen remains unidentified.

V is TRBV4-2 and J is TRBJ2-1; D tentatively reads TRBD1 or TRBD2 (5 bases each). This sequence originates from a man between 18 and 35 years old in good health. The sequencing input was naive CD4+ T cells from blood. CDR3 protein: CASSQEGHNEQFF. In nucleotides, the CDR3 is TGTGCCAGCAGCCAAGAGGGACACAATGAGCAGTTCTTC.